The clone carrying this T cell receptor (beta chain) showed up just a few times. Antigen unknown. Trimming stripped 0 bases from V and 1 base from J, with 8 bases between. Germline V CDR1 and CDR2: MGHRA, YSYEKL. The CDR3 loop spans 15 amino acids. This record belongs to a study of T cell repertoires in cytomegalovirus infection. Turning to the study itself: CMV epitopes that were recently identified and HLA-C-restricted were used alongside well-studied HLA-B-restricted ones. Both CMV infection and a matching HLA type were indicated by public TCR beta signatures. Study observations and caveats: Clonotypes of TCR beta that were HLA-C-restricted and CMV-specific dominated the ex vivo response. CMV carriers having the relevant HLA were flagged by cumulative public TCR beta family frequency.

TCRdb re-analysed the reads in MiXCR, keeping a single row per CDR3 protein. Seen here are 550,000 to 700,000 distinct CDR3 sequences, under 45% observed once, and the top ten hold about 46%. The sequence was obtained from a human donor in good health (CMV status not recorded). Some clones in this sample may be carry-over from other donors' samples. This chain connects TRBV4-1 to TRBJ2-3; D remains unclear. Sequencing was performed on cultured PBMCs, taken from culture after CMV antigen stimulation. The CDR3 sequence is CASSQDTQRTDTQYF. The DNA for the CDR3 is TGCGCCAGCAGCCAAGATACCCAGCGCACAGATACGCAGTATTTT.